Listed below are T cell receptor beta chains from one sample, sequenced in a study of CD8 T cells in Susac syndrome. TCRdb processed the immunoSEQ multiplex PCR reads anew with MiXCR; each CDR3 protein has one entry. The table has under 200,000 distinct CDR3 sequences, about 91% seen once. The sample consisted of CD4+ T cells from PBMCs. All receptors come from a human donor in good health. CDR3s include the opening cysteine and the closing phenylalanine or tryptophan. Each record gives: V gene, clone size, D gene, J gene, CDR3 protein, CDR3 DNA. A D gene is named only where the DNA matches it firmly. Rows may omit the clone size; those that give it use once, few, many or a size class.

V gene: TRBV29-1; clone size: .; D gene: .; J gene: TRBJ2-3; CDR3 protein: CSLRKGTTTDTQYF; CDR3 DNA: TGCAGCCTGCGTAAGGGAACTACCACAGATACGCAGTATTTT
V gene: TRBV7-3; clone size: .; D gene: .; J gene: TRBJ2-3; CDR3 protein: CASSRDFRTDTQYF; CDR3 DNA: TGTGCCAGCAGCCGGGACTTCCGCACAGATACGCAGTATTTT
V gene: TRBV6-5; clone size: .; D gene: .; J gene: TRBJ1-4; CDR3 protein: CASTPGPLGEKLFF; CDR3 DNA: TGTGCCAGCACCCCGGGCCCCCTGGGGGAAAAACTGTTTTTT
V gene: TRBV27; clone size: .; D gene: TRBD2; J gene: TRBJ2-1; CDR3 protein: CASSLRQRTSGGYNEQFF; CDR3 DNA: TGTGCCAGCAGTTTAAGACAGAGAACTAGCGGGGGATACAATGAGCAGTTCTTC
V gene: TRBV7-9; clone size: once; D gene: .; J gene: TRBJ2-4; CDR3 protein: CASSLGSENIQYF; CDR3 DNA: TGTGCCAGCAGCTTGGGGTCGGAAAACATTCAGTACTTC
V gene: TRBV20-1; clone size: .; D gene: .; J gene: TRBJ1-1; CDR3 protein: CSARDLGGRLNTEAFF; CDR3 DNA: TGCAGTGCTAGAGATCTGGGCGGACGGTTGAACACTGAAGCTTTCTTT
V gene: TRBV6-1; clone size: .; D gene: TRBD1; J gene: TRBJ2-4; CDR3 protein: CASRGRLGQGAKNIQYF; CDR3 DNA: TGTGCCAGCAGGGGCCGCCTGGGACAGGGGGCCAAAAACATTCAGTACTTC
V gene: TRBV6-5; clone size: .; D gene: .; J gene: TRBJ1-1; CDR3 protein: CASMIMSNTEAFF; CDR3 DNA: TGTGCCAGCATGATTATGTCGAACACTGAAGCTTTCTTT
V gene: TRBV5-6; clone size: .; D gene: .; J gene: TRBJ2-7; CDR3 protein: CASSLDRYDEQYF; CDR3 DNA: TGTGCCAGCAGCTTGGACAGGTATGACGAGCAGTACTTC
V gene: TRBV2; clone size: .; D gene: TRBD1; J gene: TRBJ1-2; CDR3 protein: CASSEGQGIPPFPYTF; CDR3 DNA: TGTGCCAGCAGTGAAGGACAGGGAATCCCCCCATTTCCCTACACCTTC
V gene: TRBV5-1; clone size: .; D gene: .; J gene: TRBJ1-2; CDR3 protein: CASSLSQGGLYGYTF; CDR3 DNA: TGCGCCAGCAGCTTGTCCCAGGGTGGTCTCTATGGCTACACCTTC
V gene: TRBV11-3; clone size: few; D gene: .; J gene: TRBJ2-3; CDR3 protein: CASSLGGSRNTDTQYF; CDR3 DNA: TGTGCCAGCAGCTTAGGGGGGAGCAGGAACACAGATACGCAGTATTTT
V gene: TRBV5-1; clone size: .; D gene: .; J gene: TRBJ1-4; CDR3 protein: CASSLGRNEKLFF; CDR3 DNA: TGCGCCAGCAGCTTGGGCAGGAATGAAAAACTGTTTTTT
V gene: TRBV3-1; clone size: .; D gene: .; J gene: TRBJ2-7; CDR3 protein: CASSPRGAIPTGEQYF; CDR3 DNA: TGTGCCAGCAGCCCCCGAGGAGCTATCCCTACTGGAGAGCAGTACTTC
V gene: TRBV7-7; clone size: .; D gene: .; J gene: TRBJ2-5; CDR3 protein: CASSPGSREETQYF; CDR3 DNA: TGTGCTAGCAGCCCCGGTTCCAGGGAGGAGACCCAGTACTTC
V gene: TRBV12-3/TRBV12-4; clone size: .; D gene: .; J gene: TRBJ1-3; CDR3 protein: CASKAQGFNENTIYF; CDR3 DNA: TGTGCCAGCAAGGCCCAGGGATTCAATGAAAACACCATATATTTT
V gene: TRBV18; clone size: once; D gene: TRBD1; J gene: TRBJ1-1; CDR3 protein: CASSRNRGNTEAFF; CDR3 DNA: TGTGCCAGTTCCCGAAACAGGGGAAACACTGAAGCTTTCTTT
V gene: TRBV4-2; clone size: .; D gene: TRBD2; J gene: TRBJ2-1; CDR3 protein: CASSQGLAGSLNEQFF; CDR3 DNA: TGTGCCAGCAGCCAAGGACTAGCAGGATCCCTCAATGAGCAGTTCTTC
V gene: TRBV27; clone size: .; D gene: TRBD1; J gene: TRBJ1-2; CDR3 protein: CASSTPSTGENGYTF; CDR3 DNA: TGTGCCAGCAGTACTCCATCGACAGGGGAAAATGGCTACACCTTC
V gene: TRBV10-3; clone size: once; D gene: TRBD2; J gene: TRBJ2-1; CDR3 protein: CAISDSGGLFNEQFF; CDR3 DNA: TGTGCCATCAGTGATAGCGGGGGGCTCTTCAATGAGCAGTTCTTC
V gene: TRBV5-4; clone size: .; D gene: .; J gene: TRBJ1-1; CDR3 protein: CASSLRVEGGAEAFF; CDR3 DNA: TGTGCCAGCAGCTTGAGGGTTGAGGGTGGGGCTGAAGCTTTCTTT
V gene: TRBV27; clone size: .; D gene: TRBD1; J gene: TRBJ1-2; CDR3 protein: CASRTGGSGYTF; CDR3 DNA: TGTGCCAGCAGAACAGGGGGCTCAGGCTACACCTTC
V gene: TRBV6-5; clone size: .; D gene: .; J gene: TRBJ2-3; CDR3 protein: CASRSYNTDTQYF; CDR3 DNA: TGTGCCAGCAGGTCCTATAACACAGATACGCAGTATTTT
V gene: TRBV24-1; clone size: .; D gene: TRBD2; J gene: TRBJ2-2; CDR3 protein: CATRRGTSGTGELFF; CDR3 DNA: TGTGCCACCAGGAGAGGGACTAGTGGCACCGGGGAGCTGTTTTTT
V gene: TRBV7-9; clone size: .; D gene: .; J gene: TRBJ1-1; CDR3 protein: CASSSGSENTEAFF; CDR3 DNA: TGTGCCAGCAGCTCCGGGTCCGAGAACACTGAAGCTTTCTTT
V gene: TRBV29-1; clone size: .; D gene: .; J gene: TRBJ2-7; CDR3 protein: CSVVIVRARPYEQYF; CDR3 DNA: TGCAGCGTTGTAATAGTTAGGGCGCGGCCCTACGAGCAGTACTTC
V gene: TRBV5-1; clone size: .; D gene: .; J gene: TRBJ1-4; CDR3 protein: CASRTGISTNEKLFF; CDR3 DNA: TGCGCCAGCCGAACCGGGATATCAACTAATGAAAAACTGTTTTTT
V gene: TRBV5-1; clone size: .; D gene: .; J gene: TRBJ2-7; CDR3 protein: CASSLGGDSYEQYF; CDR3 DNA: TGCGCCAGCAGCTTGGGCGGGGACTCCTACGAGCAGTACTTC
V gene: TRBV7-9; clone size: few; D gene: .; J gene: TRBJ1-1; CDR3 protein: CASSLEGAEAFF; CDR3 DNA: TGTGCCAGCAGCTTAGAGGGAGCTGAAGCTTTCTTT
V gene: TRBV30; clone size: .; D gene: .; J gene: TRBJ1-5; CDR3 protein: CAWTTLPNQPQHF; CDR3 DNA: TGTGCCTGGACTACTTTGCCGAATCAGCCCCAGCATTTT
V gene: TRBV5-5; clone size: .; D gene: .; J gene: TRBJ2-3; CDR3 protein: CASSLLTVLTDTQYF; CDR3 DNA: TGTGCCAGCAGCTTGCTAACGGTTTTGACAGATACGCAGTATTTT
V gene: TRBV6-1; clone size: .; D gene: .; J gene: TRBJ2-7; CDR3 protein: CASSATEGAAYEQYF; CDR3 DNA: TGTGCCAGCAGTGCAACCGAAGGGGCAGCCTACGAGCAGTACTTC
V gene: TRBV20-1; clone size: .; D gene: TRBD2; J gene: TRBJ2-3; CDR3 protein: CSAPEVSSGSTDTQYF; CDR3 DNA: TGCAGTGCCCCCGAGGTGTCTAGCGGGAGCACAGATACGCAGTATTTT
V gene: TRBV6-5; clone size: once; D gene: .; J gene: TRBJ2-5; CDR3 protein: CASSYGGSKPETQYF; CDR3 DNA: TGTGCCAGCAGTTACGGGGGCAGTAAGCCAGAGACCCAGTACTTC
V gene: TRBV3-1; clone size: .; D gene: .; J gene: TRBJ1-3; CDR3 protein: CASSQVPSGNTIYF; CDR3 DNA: TGTGCCAGCAGCCAAGTGCCCTCAGGAAACACCATATATTTT
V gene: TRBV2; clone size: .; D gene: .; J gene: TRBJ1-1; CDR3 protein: CASSHQEGMAFF; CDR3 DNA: TGTGCCAGCAGCCACCAGGAGGGGATGGCTTTCTTT
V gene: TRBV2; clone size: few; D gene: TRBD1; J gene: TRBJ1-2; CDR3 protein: CASSGTGDYGYTF; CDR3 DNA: TGTGCCAGCAGTGGGACAGGGGACTATGGCTACACCTTC
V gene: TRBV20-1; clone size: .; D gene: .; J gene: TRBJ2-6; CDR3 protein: CSASLGPSGANVLTF; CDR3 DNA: TGCAGTGCTTCCCTGGGACCCTCTGGGGCCAACGTCCTGACTTTC
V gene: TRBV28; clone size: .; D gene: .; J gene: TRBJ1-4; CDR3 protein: CASSRKSWANEKLFF; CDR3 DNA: TGTGCCAGCAGCCGCAAGTCTTGGGCTAATGAAAAACTGTTTTTT
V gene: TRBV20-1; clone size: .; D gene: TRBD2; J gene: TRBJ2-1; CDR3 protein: CSARELAASRGYNEQFF; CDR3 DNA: TGCAGTGCTAGAGAGCTAGCGGCCTCAAGGGGTTACAATGAGCAGTTCTTC
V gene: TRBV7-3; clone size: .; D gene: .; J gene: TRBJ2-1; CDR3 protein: CASSLLGDSYNEQFF; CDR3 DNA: TGTGCCAGCAGCTTACTAGGAGATAGTTACAATGAGCAGTTCTTC
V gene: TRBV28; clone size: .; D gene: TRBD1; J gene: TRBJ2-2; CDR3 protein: CASSLPDREPGELFF; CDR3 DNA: TGTGCCAGCAGCCTTCCTGACAGGGAGCCCGGGGAGCTGTTTTTT
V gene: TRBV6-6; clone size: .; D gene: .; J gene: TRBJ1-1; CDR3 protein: CASSYPGNTEAFF; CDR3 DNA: TGTGCCAGCAGTTACCCGGGAAACACTGAAGCTTTCTTT
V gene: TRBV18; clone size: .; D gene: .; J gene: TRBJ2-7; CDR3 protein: CASSPRGRTYEQYF; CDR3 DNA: TGTGCCAGCTCACCAAGGGGCCGTACCTACGAGCAGTACTTC
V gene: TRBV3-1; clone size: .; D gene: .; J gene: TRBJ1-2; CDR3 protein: CASSSYSVPGYTF; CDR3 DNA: TGTGCCAGCAGCTCCTATTCAGTTCCCGGCTACACCTTC